This T cell receptor beta chain was recorded in a study of shared clonotypes between healthy human individuals. Study details: The donor group consisted of two women and a few men, aged 18 to 49.

Several immunoSEQ plates held equal portions of the genomic DNA taken from each subset. With ten immunoSEQ deep assay plates, unsorted PBMC DNA underwent sequencing. The data were produced by immunoSEQ multiplex PCR, yet TCRdb's version contains in-frame clones alone and is incomplete. The profile shows about 470,000 clones, around 79% of them singletons. The CDR3 has 13 residues. The V end was cut by 0 bases, the J end by 7 bases, with 7 bases between. CDR1 is SGHTA and CDR2 is FQGTGA in the germline V gene. The receptor's source is a woman aged 40 to 50 in good health. Some clones in this sample may be carry-over from other donors' samples. V usage is TRBV7-3 and J usage is TRBJ1-5; no firm D call. Sequenced input: PBMCs. The CDR3 is CASSLTPGQPQHF. The CDR3 DNA is TGTGCCAGCAGCTTAACTCCTGGGCAGCCCCAGCATTTT.